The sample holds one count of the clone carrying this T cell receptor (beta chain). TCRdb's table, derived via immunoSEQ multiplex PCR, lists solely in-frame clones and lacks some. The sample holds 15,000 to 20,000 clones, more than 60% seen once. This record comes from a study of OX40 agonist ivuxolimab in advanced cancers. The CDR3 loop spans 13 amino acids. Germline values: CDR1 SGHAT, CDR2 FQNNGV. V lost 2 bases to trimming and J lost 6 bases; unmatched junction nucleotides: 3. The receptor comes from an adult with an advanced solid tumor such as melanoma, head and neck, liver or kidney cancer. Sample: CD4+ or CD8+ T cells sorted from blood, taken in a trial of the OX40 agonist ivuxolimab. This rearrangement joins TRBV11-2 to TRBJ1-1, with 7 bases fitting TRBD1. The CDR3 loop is CASSLTQGPEAFF. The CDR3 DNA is TGTGCCAGCAGCTTAACACAGGGGCCTGAAGCTTTCTTT.